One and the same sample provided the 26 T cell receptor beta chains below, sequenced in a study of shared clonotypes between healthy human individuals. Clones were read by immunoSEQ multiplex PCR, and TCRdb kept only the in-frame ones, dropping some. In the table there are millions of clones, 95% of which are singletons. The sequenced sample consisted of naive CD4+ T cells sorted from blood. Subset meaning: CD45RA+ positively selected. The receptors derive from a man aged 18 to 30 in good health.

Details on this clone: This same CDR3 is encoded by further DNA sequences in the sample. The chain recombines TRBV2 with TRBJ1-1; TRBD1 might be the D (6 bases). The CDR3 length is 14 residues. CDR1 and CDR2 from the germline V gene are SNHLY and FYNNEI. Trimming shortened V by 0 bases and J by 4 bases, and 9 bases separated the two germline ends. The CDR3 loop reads CASSEAGRGTEAFF. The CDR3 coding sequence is TGTGCCAGCAGTGAAGCAGGCAGGGGCACTGAAGCTTTCTTT.

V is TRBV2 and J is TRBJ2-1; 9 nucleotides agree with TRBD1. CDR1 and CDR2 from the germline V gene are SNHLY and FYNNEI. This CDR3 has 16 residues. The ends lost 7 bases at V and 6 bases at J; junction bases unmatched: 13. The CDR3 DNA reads TGTGCCAGCAAAACCCGGGGGACAGGGTCGGTCAATGAGCAGTTCTTC. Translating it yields CASKTRGTGSVNEQFF.

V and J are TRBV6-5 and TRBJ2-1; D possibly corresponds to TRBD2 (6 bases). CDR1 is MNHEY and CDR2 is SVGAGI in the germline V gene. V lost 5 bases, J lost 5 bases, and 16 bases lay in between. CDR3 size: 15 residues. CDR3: CASSPAGLGNNEQFF. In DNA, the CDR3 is TGTGCCAGCAGTCCGGCGGGACTGGGAAACAATGAGCAGTTCTTC.

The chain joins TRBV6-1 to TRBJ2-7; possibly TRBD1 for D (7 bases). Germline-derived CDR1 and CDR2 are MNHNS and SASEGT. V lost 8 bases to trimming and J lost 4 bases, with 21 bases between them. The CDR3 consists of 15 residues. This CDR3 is CASGGDSLPSYEQYF. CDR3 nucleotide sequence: TGTGCCAGCGGAGGGGACAGTTTACCATCATACGAGCAGTACTTC.

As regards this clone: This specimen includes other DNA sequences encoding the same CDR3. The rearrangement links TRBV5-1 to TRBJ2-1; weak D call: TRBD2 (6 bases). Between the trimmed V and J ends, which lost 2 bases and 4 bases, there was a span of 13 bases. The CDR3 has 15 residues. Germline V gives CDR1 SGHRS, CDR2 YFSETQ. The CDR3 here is CASSFQGAGYNEQFF. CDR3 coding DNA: TGCGCCAGCAGCTTCCAAGGGGCGGGGTACAATGAGCAGTTCTTC. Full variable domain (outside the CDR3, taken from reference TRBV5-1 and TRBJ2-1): KAGVTQTPRYLIKTRGQQVTLSCSPISGHRSVSWYQQTPGQGLQFLFEYFSETQRNKGNFPGRFSGRQFSNSRSEMNVSTLELGDSALYLCASSFQGAGYNEQFFGPGTRLTVL.

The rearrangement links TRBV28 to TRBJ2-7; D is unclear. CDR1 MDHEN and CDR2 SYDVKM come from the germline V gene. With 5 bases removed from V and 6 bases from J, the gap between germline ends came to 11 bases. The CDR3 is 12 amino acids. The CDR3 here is CASSLLIGEQYF. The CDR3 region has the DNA TGTGCCAGCAGTCTCTTGATCGGCGAGCAGTACTTC.

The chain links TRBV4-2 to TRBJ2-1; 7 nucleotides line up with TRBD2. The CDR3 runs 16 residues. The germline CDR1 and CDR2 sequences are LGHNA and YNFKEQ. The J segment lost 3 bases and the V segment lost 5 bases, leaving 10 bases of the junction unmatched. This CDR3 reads CASSENPAGSYNEQFF. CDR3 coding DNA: TGTGCCAGCAGCGAAAACCCAGCGGGAAGCTACAATGAGCAGTTCTTC.

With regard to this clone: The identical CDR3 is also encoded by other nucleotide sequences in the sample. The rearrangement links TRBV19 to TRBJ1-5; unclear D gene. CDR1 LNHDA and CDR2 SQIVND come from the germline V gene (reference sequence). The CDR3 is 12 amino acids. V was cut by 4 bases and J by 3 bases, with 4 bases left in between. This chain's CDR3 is CASSRSNQPQHF. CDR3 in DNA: TGTGCCAGTAGTAGATCCAATCAGCCCCAGCATTTT.

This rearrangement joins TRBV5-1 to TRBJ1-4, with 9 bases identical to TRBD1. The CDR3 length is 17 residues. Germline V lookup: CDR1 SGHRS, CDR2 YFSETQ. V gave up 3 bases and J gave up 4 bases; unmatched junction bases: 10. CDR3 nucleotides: TGCGCCAGCAGCTGGGGACAGGGTGGAGCGGGTAATGAAAAACTGTTTTTT. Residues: CASSWGQGGAGNEKLFF.

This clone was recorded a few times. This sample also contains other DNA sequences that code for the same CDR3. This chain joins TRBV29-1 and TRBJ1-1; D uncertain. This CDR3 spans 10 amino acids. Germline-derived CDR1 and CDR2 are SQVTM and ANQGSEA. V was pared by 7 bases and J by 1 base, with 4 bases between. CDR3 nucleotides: TGCAGCGGCAAGAACACTGAAGCTTTCTTT. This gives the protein CSGKNTEAFF.

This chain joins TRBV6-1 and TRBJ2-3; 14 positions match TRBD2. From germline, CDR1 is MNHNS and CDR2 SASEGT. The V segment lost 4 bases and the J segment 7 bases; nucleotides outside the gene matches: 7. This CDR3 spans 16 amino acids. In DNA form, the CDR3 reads TGTGCCAGCAGTGCCCCCGGGACTAGCGGGGGAAATACGCAGTATTTT. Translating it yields CASSAPGTSGGNTQYF.

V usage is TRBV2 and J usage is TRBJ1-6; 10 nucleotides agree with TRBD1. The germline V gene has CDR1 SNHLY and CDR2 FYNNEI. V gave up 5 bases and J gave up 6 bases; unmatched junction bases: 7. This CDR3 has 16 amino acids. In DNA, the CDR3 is TGTGCCAGCAGTTTGTACCGGGACAGGGGTAATTCACCCCTCCACTTT. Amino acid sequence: CASSLYRDRGNSPLHF.

The CDR3 region is CASSPITPSQETQYF. CDR3 coding DNA: TGTGCCAGCTCACCAATAACTCCGTCACAAGAGACCCAGTACTTC. V gene TRBV18 combines with J gene TRBJ2-5, with D unclear. V lost 2 bases to trimming and J lost 2 bases, with 12 bases between them. There are 15 residues in the CDR3. Germline values: CDR1 KGHSH, CDR2 LQKENI.

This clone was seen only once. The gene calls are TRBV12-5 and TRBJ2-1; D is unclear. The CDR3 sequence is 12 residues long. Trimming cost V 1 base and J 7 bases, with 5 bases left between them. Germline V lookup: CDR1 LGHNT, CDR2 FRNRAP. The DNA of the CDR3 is TGTGCTAGTGGTTTGGACAGAAATGAGCAGTTCTTC. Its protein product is CASGLDRNEQFF.

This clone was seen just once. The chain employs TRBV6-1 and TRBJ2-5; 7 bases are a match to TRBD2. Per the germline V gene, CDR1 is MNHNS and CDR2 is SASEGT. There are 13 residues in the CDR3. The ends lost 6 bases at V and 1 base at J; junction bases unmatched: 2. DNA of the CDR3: TGTGCCAGCAGAGCTAGCGGCCAAGAGACCCAGTACTTC. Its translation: CASRASGQETQYF.

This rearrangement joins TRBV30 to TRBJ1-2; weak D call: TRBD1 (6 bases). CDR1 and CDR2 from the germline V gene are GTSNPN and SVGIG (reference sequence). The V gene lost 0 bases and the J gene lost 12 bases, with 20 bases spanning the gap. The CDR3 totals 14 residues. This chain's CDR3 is CAWSVPGAGYWHTF. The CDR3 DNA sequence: TGTGCCTGGAGTGTCCCGGGGGCCGGGTATTGGCACACCTTC.

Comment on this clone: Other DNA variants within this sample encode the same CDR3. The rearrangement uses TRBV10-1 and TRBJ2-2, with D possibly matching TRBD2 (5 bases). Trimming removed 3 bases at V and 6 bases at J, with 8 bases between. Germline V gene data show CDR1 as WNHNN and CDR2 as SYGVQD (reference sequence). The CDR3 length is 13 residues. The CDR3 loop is CASSDRGSGELFF. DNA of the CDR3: TGCGCCAGCAGTGATAGAGGGTCCGGGGAGCTGTTTTTT.

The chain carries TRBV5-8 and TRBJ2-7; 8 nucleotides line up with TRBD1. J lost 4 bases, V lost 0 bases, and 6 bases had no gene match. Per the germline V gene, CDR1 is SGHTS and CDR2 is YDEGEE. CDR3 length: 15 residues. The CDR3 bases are TGTGCCAGCAGCTTGGATCTACAGGGGGTATACGAGCAGTACTTC. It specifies CASSLDLQGVYEQYF.

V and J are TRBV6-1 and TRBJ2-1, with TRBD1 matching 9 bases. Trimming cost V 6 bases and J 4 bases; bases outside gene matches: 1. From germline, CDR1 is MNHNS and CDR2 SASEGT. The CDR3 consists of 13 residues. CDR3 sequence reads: CASRGQGYNEQFF. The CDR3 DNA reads TGTGCCAGCAGGGGACAGGGATACAATGAGCAGTTCTTC.

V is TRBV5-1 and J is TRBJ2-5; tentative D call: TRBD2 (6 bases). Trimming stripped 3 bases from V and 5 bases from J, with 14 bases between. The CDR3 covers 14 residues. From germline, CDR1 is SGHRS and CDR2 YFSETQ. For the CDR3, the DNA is TGCGCCAGCAGCTCGCGACTAGGTCAGGAGACCCAGTACTTC. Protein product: CASSSRLGQETQYF. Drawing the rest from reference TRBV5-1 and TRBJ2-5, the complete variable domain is KAGVTQTPRYLIKTRGQQVTLSCSPISGHRSVSWYQQTPGQGLQFLFEYFSETQRNKGNFPGRFSGRQFSNSRSEMNVSTLELGDSALYLCASSSRLGQETQYFGPGTRLLVL.

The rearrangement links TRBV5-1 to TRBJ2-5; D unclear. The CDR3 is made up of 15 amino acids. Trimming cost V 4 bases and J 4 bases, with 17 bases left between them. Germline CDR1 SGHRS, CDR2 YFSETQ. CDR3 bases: TGCGCCAGCAGCCTTCCCCTTCTAGGCGGAGAGACCCAGTACTTC. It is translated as CASSLPLLGGETQYF. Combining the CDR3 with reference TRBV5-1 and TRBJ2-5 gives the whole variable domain KAGVTQTPRYLIKTRGQQVTLSCSPISGHRSVSWYQQTPGQGLQFLFEYFSETQRNKGNFPGRFSGRQFSNSRSEMNVSTLELGDSALYLCASSLPLLGGETQYFGPGTRLLVL.

CDR3 residues: CASSGTGARGNEQFF. DNA for the CDR3: TGTGCCAGCAGTGGCACGGGGGCGCGGGGGAATGAGCAGTTCTTC. The chain carries TRBV2 and TRBJ2-1; weak D call: TRBD2 (7 bases). CDR3 length equals 15 residues. Germline CDR1 is SNHLY and CDR2 is FYNNEI. V lost 4 bases and J 7 bases, leaving 17 bases between the germline ends. The full variable domain, rest sourced from reference TRBV2 and TRBJ2-1, is EPEVTQTPSHQVTQMGQEVILRCVPISNHLYFYWYRQILGQKVEFLVSFYNNEISEKSEIFDDQFSVERPDGSNFTLKIRSTKLEDSAMYFCASSGTGARGNEQFFGPGTRLTVL.

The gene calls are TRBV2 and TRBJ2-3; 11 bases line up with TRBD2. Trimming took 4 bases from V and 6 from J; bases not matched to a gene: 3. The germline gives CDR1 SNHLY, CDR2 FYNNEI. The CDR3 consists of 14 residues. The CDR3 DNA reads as TGTGCCAGCAGTGTAGCGGGGGGGCCGGATACGCAGTATTTT. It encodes CASSVAGGPDTQYF.

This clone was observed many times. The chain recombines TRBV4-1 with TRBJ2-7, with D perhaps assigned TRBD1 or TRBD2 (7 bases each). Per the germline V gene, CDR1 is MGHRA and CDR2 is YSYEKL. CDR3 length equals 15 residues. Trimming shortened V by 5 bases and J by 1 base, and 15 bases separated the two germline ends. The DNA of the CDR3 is TGCGCCAGCAGCGAGAGACAGGGACTATCCTACGAGCAGTACTTC. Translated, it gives CASSERQGLSYEQYF.

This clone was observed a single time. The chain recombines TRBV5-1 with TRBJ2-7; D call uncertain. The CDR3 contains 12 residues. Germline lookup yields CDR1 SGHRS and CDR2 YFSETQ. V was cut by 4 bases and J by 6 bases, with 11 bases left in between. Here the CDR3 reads CASSQYTGEQYF. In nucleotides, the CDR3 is TGCGCCAGCAGCCAATACACGGGCGAGCAGTACTTC.

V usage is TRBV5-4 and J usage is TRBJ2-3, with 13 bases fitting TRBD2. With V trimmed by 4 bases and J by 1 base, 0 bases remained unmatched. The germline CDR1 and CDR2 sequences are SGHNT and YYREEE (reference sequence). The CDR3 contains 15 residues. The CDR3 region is CASSGTSGGTDTQYF. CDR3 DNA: TGTGCCAGCAGCGGGACTAGCGGGGGCACAGATACGCAGTATTTT.